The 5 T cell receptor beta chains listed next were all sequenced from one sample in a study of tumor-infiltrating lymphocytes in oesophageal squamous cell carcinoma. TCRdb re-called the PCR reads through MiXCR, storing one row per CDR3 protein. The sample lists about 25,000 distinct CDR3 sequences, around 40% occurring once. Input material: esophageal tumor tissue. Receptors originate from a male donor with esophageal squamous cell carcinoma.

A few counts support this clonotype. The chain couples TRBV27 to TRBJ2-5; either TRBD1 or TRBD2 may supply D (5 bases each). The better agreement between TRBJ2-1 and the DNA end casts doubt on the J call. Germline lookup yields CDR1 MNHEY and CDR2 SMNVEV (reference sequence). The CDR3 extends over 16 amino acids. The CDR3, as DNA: TGTGCCAGCACCTCCGAGTCGGGACGGTTCTACAATGAGCAGTTCTTC. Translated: CASTSESGRFYNEQFF.

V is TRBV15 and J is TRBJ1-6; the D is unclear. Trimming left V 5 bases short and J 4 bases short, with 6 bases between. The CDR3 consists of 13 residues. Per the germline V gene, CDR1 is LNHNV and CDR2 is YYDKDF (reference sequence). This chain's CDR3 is CATSYQYNSPLHF. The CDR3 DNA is TGTGCCACCAGCTATCAGTATAATTCACCCCTCCACTTT.

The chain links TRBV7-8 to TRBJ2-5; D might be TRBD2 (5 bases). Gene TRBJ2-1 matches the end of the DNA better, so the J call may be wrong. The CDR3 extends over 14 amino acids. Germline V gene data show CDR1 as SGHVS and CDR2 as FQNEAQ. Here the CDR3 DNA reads TGTGCCAACATCGAGCGGACCTTCTACAATGAGCAGTTCTTC. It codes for CANIERTFYNEQFF.

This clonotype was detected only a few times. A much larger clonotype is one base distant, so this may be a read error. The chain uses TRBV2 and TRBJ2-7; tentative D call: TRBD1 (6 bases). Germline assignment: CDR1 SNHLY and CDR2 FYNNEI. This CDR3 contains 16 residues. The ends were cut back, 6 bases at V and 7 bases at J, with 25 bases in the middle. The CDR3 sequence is CASSTLDRNYDNEQYF. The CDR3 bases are TGTGCCAGCAGCACACTAGACAGGAATTACGACAATGAGCAGTACTTC.

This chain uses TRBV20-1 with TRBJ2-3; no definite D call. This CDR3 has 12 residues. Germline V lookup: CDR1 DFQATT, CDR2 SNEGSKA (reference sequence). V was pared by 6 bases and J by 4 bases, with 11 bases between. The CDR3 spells CSAGPSADTQYF. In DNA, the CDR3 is TGCAGTGCCGGGCCGAGTGCAGATACGCAGTATTTT.